This entry features one TCR beta chain sequence. The data stem from a study of shared clonotypes between healthy human individuals. Naive CD8 isolation took CD45RO-negative cells positively selected for CCR7 and excluded terminally differentiated effector memory CD45RA+ cells. Per the authors' pipeline: ImmunoSEQ only sent back junction sequences with no quality scores, so filtering was done differently. TCRdb's table, derived via immunoSEQ multiplex PCR, lists solely in-frame clones and lacks some. V and J calls and clone size come straight from that table; D and trimming were deduced from the DNA. Of 760,000 or so clones in the sample, just over 95% were seen once. This TCR was sampled from a man aged 25-40 years in good health. Sequencing used naive CD8+ T cells sorted from blood.

The CDR3 loop reads CASSHRTVSYEQYF. Here the CDR3 DNA reads TGCGCCAGCAGCCACAGGACAGTTTCCTACGAGCAGTACTTC. The J gene is TRBJ2-7, the V gene TRBV4-1; weak D call: TRBD1 (6 bases). CDR3 length equals 14 residues. Germline V lookup: CDR1 MGHRA, CDR2 YSYEKL. Trimming removed 3 bases from V and 1 base from J, with 10 bases in between.